This T cell receptor beta chain was observed in a study of blood T cell repertoires in COVID-19. CDR1 KGHDR and CDR2 SFDVKD come from the germline V gene. CDR3 size: 13 residues. V dropped 5 bases and J dropped 9; count of bases not matched to a gene: 6. Those who participated ranged in age from about 18 to 89 years and resided in about two dozen US areas. Using immunoSEQ multiplex PCR, the repertoire was profiled, and TCRdb retains in-frame clones only, with some absent. Of 200,000 to 250,000 clones detected, about 80% appear once; the ten largest clones hold around 4.6%. This chain connects TRBV24-1 to TRBJ1-2, with TRBD1 matching 9 bases. The receptor was isolated from a woman aged 45-59 years who had been exposed to COVID-19. The sequenced sample consisted of PBMCs or T cells enriched from blood (not recorded which). The CDR3 bases are TGTGCCACCAGTGGCCGGGACAGGGAGAGCTACACCTTC. Amino acids: CATSGRDRESYTF.